A selection of T cell receptor beta chains follows, all from one sample in a study of T-cell reconstitution after alpha-beta-depleted transplantation in children. From the PCR reads, TCRdb called clonotypes with MiXCR, one entry per CDR3 protein. Of some 500,000 distinct CDR3 sequences listed, about 18% are singletons. Sequenced here: PBMCs from the stem cell graft donor, sampled from the stem cell graft. The source is a human donor who donated a stem cell graft to a child with acute lymphoblastic leukemia. Both conserved end residues are part of each CDR3. A D gene is named only where the DNA matches it firmly. Clone size, where shown, is once, few, many, or a class for clones that have expanded.

d_call	j_call	cdr3_length	clone_size	v_call	cdr3_aa	cdr3_nt
.	TRBJ1-1	18	.	TRBV27	CASSLDRRGARANTEAFF	TGTGCCAGCAGTTTAGATCGGAGAGGGGCCCGCGCGAACACTGAAGCTTTCTTT
.	TRBJ2-1	14	.	TRBV3-1	CASSQPTGGDEQFF	TGTGCCAGCAGCCAACCCACCGGGGGCGATGAGCAGTTCTTC
TRBD1	TRBJ2-1	15	many	TRBV5-1	CASSPGQGPYNEQFF	TGCGCCAGCAGCCCGGGACAGGGACCCTACAATGAGCAGTTCTTC
.	TRBJ2-7	11	few	TRBV30	CAWREIYEQYF	TGTGCCTGGAGGGAAATATACGAGCAGTACTTC
.	TRBJ1-1	14	few	TRBV12-3/TRBV12-4	CASSFSFMNTEAFF	TGTGCCAGCAGTTTTTCGTTTATGAACACTGAAGCTTTCTTT
.	TRBJ2-7	15	few	TRBV5-1	CASSLGGTVSYEQYF	TGCGCCAGCAGCTTGGGCGGTACCGTCTCCTACGAGCAGTACTTC
.	TRBJ1-4	11	few	TRBV18	CASSPGESRIF	TGTGCCAGCTCACCGGGCGAATCAAGAATTTTT
.	TRBJ2-1	12	few	TRBV21-1	CASSISPYEQFF	TGTGCCAGCAGCATTTCCCCCTATGAGCAGTTCTTC
.	TRBJ1-2	17	.	TRBV5-1	CASSLGPREGISYGYTF	TGCGCCAGCAGCTTGGGACCCAGGGAAGGGATATCGTATGGCTACACCTTC
.	TRBJ2-1	15	once	TRBV29-1	CSVDGGPNSYNEQFF	TGCAGCGTTGATGGGGGACCGAACTCCTACAATGAGCAGTTCTTC
.	TRBJ1-5	16	few	TRBV5-8	CASSLDRATSNQPQHF	TGTGCCAGCAGCTTGGATCGAGCTACTAGCAATCAGCCCCAGCATTTT
TRBD1	TRBJ2-1	15	few	TRBV5-1	CASRGGQGGYNEQFF	TGCGCCAGCCGAGGCGGACAGGGGGGATACAATGAGCAGTTCTTC
.	TRBJ2-6	15	few	TRBV9	CASSVARAGANVLIF	TGTGCCAGCAGCGTAGCCCGGGCTGGGGCCAACGTCCTGATTTTC
TRBD2	TRBJ2-1	17	.	TRBV3-1	CASSQDFRDYSYNEQFF	TGTGCCAGCAGCCAAGACTTCCGGGACTACTCCTACAATGAGCAGTTCTTC
TRBD2	TRBJ2-5	15	.	TRBV5-1	CASSRWTSGQETQYF	TGCGCCAGCAGCAGATGGACTAGCGGCCAAGAGACCCAGTACTTC
.	TRBJ2-5	13	.	TRBV11-2	CASSSWGLETQYF	TGTGCCAGCAGCTCGTGGGGGTTGGAGACCCAGTACTTC
.	TRBJ1-1	12	many	TRBV12-3/TRBV12-4	CASSFPGTEAFF	TGTGCCAGCAGCTTTCCAGGGACTGAAGCTTTCTTT
.	TRBJ2-3	15	.	TRBV5-5	CASSPVSGSTDTQYF	TGTGCCAGCAGCCCCGTTAGCGGTAGCACAGATACGCAGTATTTT
.	TRBJ2-1	16	.	TRBV11-2	CASSLGPKNSYNEQFF	TGTGCCAGCAGCTTAGGCCCAAAAAACTCCTACAATGAGCAGTTCTTC
.	TRBJ2-7	15	few	TRBV6-1	CASSESVQSRYEQYF	TGTGCCAGCAGTGAATCTGTTCAGTCGAGATACGAGCAGTACTTC
.	TRBJ1-2	16	.	TRBV3-1	CASSQTPSTANYGYTF	TGTGCCAGCAGCCAAACACCCTCGACGGCGAACTATGGCTACACCTTC
.	TRBJ2-5	13	.	TRBV12-3/TRBV12-4	CASSITLSETQYF	TGTGCCAGCAGTATCACATTGTCGGAGACCCAGTACTTC
.	TRBJ2-2	15	few	TRBV11-2	CASSFESGARGELFF	TGTGCCAGCAGCTTCGAATCAGGAGCTAGGGGGGAGCTGTTTTTT
.	TRBJ2-7	13	.	TRBV10-3	CAIRTRFFDEQYF	TGTGCCATCAGGACTAGGTTTTTCGACGAGCAGTACTTC